The 32 T cell receptor beta chains given below trace back to one sample, sequenced in a study of blood T cell repertoires in COVID-19. Clones were read by immunoSEQ multiplex PCR, and TCRdb kept only the in-frame ones, dropping some. The sample shows over 50,000 clones, about four fifths of them seen only once. Sequenced: PBMCs or T cells enriched from blood (not recorded which). The receptors derive from a woman in her thirties or forties with acute COVID-19.

The chain has TRBV15 and TRBJ1-5; 8 bases line up with TRBD1. With 3 bases clipped from V and 5 bases from J, the junction kept 3 bases outside the gene matches. The CDR3 consists of 14 residues. CDR1 LNHNV and CDR2 YYDKDF come from the germline V gene (reference sequence). CDR3 in DNA: TGTGCCACCAGCAGGGACAGGGATTATCAGCCCCAGCATTTT. Translating gives CATSRDRDYQPQHF.

The rearrangement uses TRBV11-2 and TRBJ2-1, with D maybe TRBD2 (6 bases). The CDR3 length is 12 residues. CDR1 SGHAT and CDR2 FQNNGV come from the germline V gene. V shed 4 bases and J shed 9 bases, with 10 bases lying between them. The CDR3 DNA reads as TGTGCCAGCAGCTCTGCGGGGCTTGAGCAGTTCTTC. Residues: CASSSAGLEQFF.

The genes are TRBV9 and TRBJ2-4, with TRBD2 identical over 11 bases. Per the germline V gene, CDR1 is SGDLS and CDR2 is YYNGEE. CDR3 size: 17 residues. V shed 3 bases and J 3 bases; nucleotides not matched to a gene: 8. Here the CDR3 reads CASSAKLAGAFKNIQYF. CDR3 DNA: TGTGCCAGCAGCGCTAAACTAGCGGGGGCCTTCAAAAACATTCAGTACTTC.

The chain recombines TRBV28 with TRBJ2-5, with 8 bases matching TRBD2. The CDR3 extends over 15 amino acids. CDR1 and CDR2 from the germline V gene are MDHEN and SYDVKM. With V trimmed by 11 bases and J by 6 bases, 17 bases remained unmatched. CDR3: CAGNLHGGAEKTQYF. The CDR3 bases are TGTGCCGGCAACCTACACGGGGGGGCCGAGAAGACCCAGTACTTC. The entire variable domain, with the rest obtained from reference TRBV28 and TRBJ2-5, is as follows: DVKVTQSSRYLVKRTGEKVFLECVQDMDHENMFWYRQDPGLGLRLIYFSYDVKMKEKGDIPEGYSVSREKKERFSLILESASTNQTSMYLCAGNLHGGAEKTQYFGPGTRLLVL.

The V and J genes are TRBV27 and TRBJ2-4; D may be TRBD1 (7 bases). With 6 bases removed from V and 8 bases from J, the gap between germline ends came to 17 bases. Germline values: CDR1 MNHEY, CDR2 SMNVEV (reference sequence). The length of the CDR3 is 14 residues. CDR3 amino acids: CASSLTGPGDIQYF. CDR3 DNA: TGTGCCAGCAGCTTGACAGGGCCGGGGGACATTCAGTACTTC.

In its sample, this clone was seen once. This rearrangement joins TRBV15 to TRBJ2-4, with D uncertain. Germline CDR1 reads LNHNV; CDR2 reads YYDKDF (reference sequence). There are 17 residues in the CDR3. Trimming took 3 bases from V and 0 from J, leaving 15 bases between them. CDR3 sequence (DNA): TGTGCCACCAGCAGCTTACATCAGGCAACAGCCAAAAACATTCAGTACTTC. Its protein is CATSSLHQATAKNIQYF.

On this clone: The same CDR3 also results from other DNA sequences found in this sample. The chain has TRBV12-3 or TRBV12-4 and TRBJ1-1; D unresolved. The CDR3 extends over 13 amino acids. The germline V and J ends were trimmed by 1 base and 0 bases, with 3 bases remaining between them. The chain's CDR3 is CASSLGLNTEAFF. CDR3 DNA sequence: TGTGCCAGCAGTTTAGGGCTGAACACTGAAGCTTTCTTT.

V and J are TRBV7-9 and TRBJ2-7; TRBD2 matches at 9 bases. Trimming removed 4 bases from V and 3 bases from J; junction bases left unmatched: 13. The CDR3 is 17 residues long. CDR1 is SEHNR and CDR2 is FQNEAQ in the germline V gene (reference sequence). Written as DNA, the CDR3 is TGTGCCAGCAGCTCGGGAGATGTAGCGGGAGCGGACTACGAGCAGTACTTC. Encoded protein: CASSSGDVAGADYEQYF.

J is TRBJ1-5 and V is TRBV24-1; D is ambiguous. The length of the CDR3 is 15 residues. Germline values: CDR1 KGHDR, CDR2 SFDVKD. Between the trimmed V and J ends, which lost 4 bases and 4 bases, there was a span of 13 bases. CDR3 region: CATSEAGERNQPQHF. In nucleotides, the CDR3 is TGTGCCACCAGTGAAGCGGGTGAAAGGAATCAGCCCCAGCATTTT.

The V gene is TRBV27, the J gene TRBJ2-6, with D possibly TRBD1 on 7 matching bases. V lost 6 bases and J lost 2, with 20 bases in between. Germline V gene sequence: CDR1 MNHEY, CDR2 SMNVEV (reference sequence). The CDR3 is 18 amino acids. The CDR3 sequence is CASRGGGDPVAGANVLTF. The CDR3, as DNA: TGTGCCAGCAGAGGGGGCGGGGACCCTGTCGCTGGGGCCAACGTCCTGACTTTC.

In DNA form, the CDR3 reads TGTGCCAGCAGCCCCCACCCCGGTAGCTACGAGCAGTACTTC. Translation: CASSPHPGSYEQYF. The chain links TRBV5-4 to TRBJ2-7; D remains ambiguous. This CDR3 region has 14 residues. The V end lost 4 bases, the J end lost 3 bases, and 14 bases lay between the germline ends. Germline V gives CDR1 SGHNT, CDR2 YYREEE (reference sequence).

This clone has only a few counts. The chain employs TRBV20-1 and TRBJ2-1; D is perhaps TRBD2 (6 bases). This CDR3 is 12 amino acids long. V lost 3 bases and J 5 bases, leaving 8 bases between the germline ends. CDR1 and CDR2 from the germline V gene are DFQATT and SNEGSKA (reference sequence). The CDR3 DNA is TGCAGTGCTAGTTGGGGGGACAATGAGCAGTTCTTC. The encoded protein is CSASWGDNEQFF.

This clone has only a few counts. V and J are TRBV3-1 (or the pseudogene TRBV3-2) and TRBJ1-1, with 8 bases that match TRBD1. The germline gives CDR1 LGHDT, CDR2 YNNKEL (reference sequence). Losses at the gene ends were 4 bases for V and 5 bases for J; bases not matched to a gene: 6. The CDR3 totals 14 residues. The CDR3: CASSPRTGLTEAFF. Written as DNA, the CDR3 is TGTGCCAGCAGCCCCCGGACAGGGCTAACTGAAGCTTTCTTT.

This chain uses TRBV7-8 with TRBJ1-1; maybe TRBD1 (5 bases). This CDR3 is built from 15 residues. V was cut by 5 bases and J by 2 bases, with 15 bases left in between. Per germline, CDR1 SGHVS and CDR2 FQNEAQ. The CDR3 reads CASSAGGIRNTEAFF. In nucleotides, the CDR3 is TGTGCCAGCAGCGCCGGGGGGATCCGAAACACTGAAGCTTTCTTT.

V gene TRBV5-1 combines with J gene TRBJ2-3, with D possibly being TRBD2 (6 bases). V shed 4 bases and J shed 1 base, with 16 bases lying between them. This CDR3 region has 16 residues. Germline CDR1 and CDR2: SGHRS and YFSETQ. CDR3 nucleotides: TGCGCCAGCAGCCCGGAGGGAAGGGGAGGCACAGATACGCAGTATTTT. Its translation: CASSPEGRGGTDTQYF.

This clone was found once. The CDR3 DNA sequence: TGTGCCAGCAGTGTTGGACTAGCATGGGGGACCCAGTACTTC. Residues: CASSVGLAWGTQYF. The chain is built from TRBV2 and TRBJ2-5; TRBD2 matches 8 bases. The germline CDR1 and CDR2 sequences are SNHLY and FYNNEI. Trimming cost V 4 bases and J 7 bases; bases outside gene matches: 8. The CDR3 covers 14 residues.

The rearrangement links TRBV6-5 to TRBJ1-1; D remains ambiguous. The germline V gene has CDR1 MNHEY and CDR2 SVGAGI. V was cut by 5 bases and J by 4 bases, with 8 bases left in between. The CDR3 covers 12 residues. CDR3: CASSLPSTEAFF. CDR3 bases: TGTGCCAGCAGTCTGCCCAGCACTGAAGCTTTCTTT.

The V call is TRBV5-1, the J call TRBJ1-1; 8 bases map to TRBD1. Germline values: CDR1 SGHRS, CDR2 YFSETQ. CDR3 length: 14 residues. V trimming: 0 bases; J trimming: 4 bases; junction bases outside the gene matches: 2. The CDR3 region is CASSLDRGGTEAFF. CDR3 coding DNA: TGCGCCAGCAGCTTGGACAGGGGGGGCACTGAAGCTTTCTTT. The whole variable domain, remainder taken from reference TRBV5-1 and TRBJ1-1, is KAGVTQTPRYLIKTRGQQVTLSCSPISGHRSVSWYQQTPGQGLQFLFEYFSETQRNKGNFPGRFSGRQFSNSRSEMNVSTLELGDSALYLCASSLDRGGTEAFFGQGTRLTVV.

This chain links TRBV7-2 with TRBJ2-1, with D maybe TRBD1 (6 bases). V shed 10 bases and J shed 3 bases, with 13 bases lying between them. The CDR3 contains 13 residues. Germline V lookup: CDR1 SGHTA, CDR2 FQGNSA. The CDR3 spells CATGPRGYNEQFF. CDR3 coding DNA: TGTGCCACCGGTCCCAGGGGCTACAATGAGCAGTTCTTC.

The chain uses TRBV5-1 and TRBJ2-1; TRBD1 aligns across 10 bases. In germline, CDR1 is SGHRS, CDR2 YFSETQ. CDR3 length: 14 residues. The trim removed 7 bases at V and 6 bases at J, leaving 7 bases unmatched. The CDR3 DNA reads TGCGCCAGCCGCTACAGGACAGGGGGCAATGAGCAGTTCTTC. Amino acids: CASRYRTGGNEQFF.

The chain recombines TRBV9 with TRBJ2-3; D perhaps matches TRBD2 (7 bases). Germline CDR1 reads SGDLS; CDR2 reads YYNGEE. The CDR3 contains 16 residues. V lost 6 bases and J lost 2, with 19 bases in between. The CDR3 nucleotides read TGTGCCAGCACCATTGGGGGGGGCGCGAACACAGATACGCAGTATTTT. Translation gives CASTIGGGANTDTQYF.

This chain connects TRBV5-4 to TRBJ2-3; D is perhaps TRBD1 (6 bases). CDR1 is SGHNT, CDR2 YYREEE, per germline (reference sequence). V was shortened by 4 bases and J by 2 bases, with 14 bases between the two germline ends. The CDR3 is 15 residues long. The CDR3 spells CASSTATGTTDTQYF. The CDR3 DNA reads as TGTGCCAGCAGCACAGCGACAGGAACCACAGATACGCAGTATTTT.

This chain links TRBV5-4 with TRBJ1-2; TRBD1 aligns across 7 bases. The germline V gene encodes CDR1 SGHNT and CDR2 YYREEE (reference sequence). This CDR3 has 13 amino acids. V trimming: 4 bases; J trimming: 5 bases; junction bases outside the gene matches: 5. The CDR3 loop is CASSATGEYGYTF. The CDR3 bases are TGTGCCAGCAGCGCCACAGGGGAATATGGCTACACCTTC. Supplemented by reference TRBV5-4 and TRBJ1-2, the full variable domain reads ETGVTQSPTHLIKTRGQQVTLRCSSQSGHNTVSWYQQALGQGPQFIFQYYREEENGRGNFPPRFSGLQFPNYSSELNVNALELDDSALYLCASSATGEYGYTFGSGTRLTVV.

This chain joins TRBV19 and TRBJ2-3; the match to TRBD1 covers 7 bases. V dropped 9 bases and J dropped 2; count of bases not matched to a gene: 8. CDR1 and CDR2 from the germline V gene are LNHDA and SQIVND (reference sequence). CDR3 length: 14 amino acids. CDR3 nucleotides: TGTGCCAGCACACAGGGGCACCTCACAGATACGCAGTATTTT. Its protein is CASTQGHLTDTQYF.

The rearrangement joins TRBV3-1 (or the pseudogene TRBV3-2) to TRBJ2-7, with 7 bases matching TRBD2. Germline lookup yields CDR1 LGHDT and CDR2 YNNKEL (reference sequence). Trimming cost V 4 bases and J 3 bases; bases outside gene matches: 6. CDR3 length: 14 amino acids. CDR3 sequence reads: CASSPGSSGYEQYF. In DNA, the CDR3 is TGTGCCAGCAGCCCCGGATCTAGCGGCTACGAGCAGTACTTC.

V and J are TRBV7-3 and TRBJ2-6; 7 bases are shared with TRBD2. CDR1 is SGHTA, CDR2 FQGTGA, per germline. The V and J ends lost 3 bases and 0 bases, in that order; junction bases with no gene match: 11. The CDR3 runs to 19 residues. As DNA, the CDR3 is TGTGCCAGCAGCTTGGACACGGCTAGCGGACTCTCTGGGGCCAACGTCCTGACTTTC. It is translated as CASSLDTASGLSGANVLTF.

This clone was picked up a small number of times. The genes are TRBV20-1 and TRBJ2-5; 8 bases align to TRBD1. Unmatched junction bases numbered 10, after V lost 3 bases and J lost 1 base. The CDR3 length is 16 residues. CDR1 is DFQATT, CDR2 SNEGSKA, per germline (reference sequence). As DNA, the CDR3 is TGCAGTGCTAGTCGGGGCAGGGGGCGCTTCCAAGAGACCCAGTACTTC. This gives the protein CSASRGRGRFQETQYF.

The rearrangement joins TRBV6-5 to TRBJ1-3, with 8 nucleotides matching TRBD1. The CDR3 has 14 residues. The ends lost 9 bases at V and 4 bases at J; junction bases unmatched: 8. Germline V lookup: CDR1 MNHEY, CDR2 SVGAGI. CDR3 sequence reads: CASEIGTGGNTIYF. CDR3 coding DNA: TGTGCCAGTGAGATCGGGACAGGCGGAAACACCATATATTTT.

The rearrangement uses TRBV9 and TRBJ1-4, with D maybe TRBD1 (5 bases). V lost 3 bases and J 3 bases, leaving 9 bases between the germline ends. The germline V gene encodes CDR1 SGDLS and CDR2 YYNGEE. CDR3 size: 14 residues. The CDR3 loop reads CASSAGYANEKLFF. CDR3 bases: TGTGCCAGCAGCGCAGGGTACGCTAATGAAAAACTGTTTTTT.

This sequence joins TRBV11-3 and TRBJ2-1, with TRBD1 matching over 7 bases. Per germline, CDR1 SGHNT and CDR2 YENEEA. V shed 5 bases, J shed 2 bases, and the junction held 9 bases outside the gene matches. This CDR3 region has 16 residues. CDR3 coding DNA: TGTGCCAGCAGCCCCAGAACAGGGGATGCCTACAATGAGCAGTTCTTC. The encoded protein is CASSPRTGDAYNEQFF.

The CDR3 nucleotides are TGTGCCAGCTCACAACAGGGGGCGCAGGAGCAGTACTTC. It codes for CASSQQGAQEQYF. V gene TRBV18 combines with J gene TRBJ2-7; 9 nucleotides agree with TRBD1. This CDR3 is 13 amino acids long. V lost 4 bases to trimming and J lost 7 bases; unmatched junction nucleotides: 5. Germline CDR1 reads KGHSH; CDR2 reads LQKENI. The full variable domain, with the rest looked up from reference TRBV18 and TRBJ2-7, is NAGVMQNPRHLVRRRGQEARLRCSPMKGHSHVYWYRQLPEEGLKFMVYLQKENIIDESGMPKERFSAEFPKEGPSILRIQQVVRGDSAAYFCASSQQGAQEQYFGPGTRLTVT.

J is TRBJ2-7 and V is TRBV7-8; 10 positions agree with TRBD1. The V segment lost 1 base and the J segment 3 bases; nucleotides outside the gene matches: 3. The CDR3 sequence is 15 residues long. CDR1 and CDR2 (germline): SGHVS, FQNEAQ. The CDR3 here is CASSLGTGGGYEQYV. The CDR3 DNA reads as TGTGCCAGCAGCTTAGGGACAGGGGGAGGCTACGAGCAGTACGTC.